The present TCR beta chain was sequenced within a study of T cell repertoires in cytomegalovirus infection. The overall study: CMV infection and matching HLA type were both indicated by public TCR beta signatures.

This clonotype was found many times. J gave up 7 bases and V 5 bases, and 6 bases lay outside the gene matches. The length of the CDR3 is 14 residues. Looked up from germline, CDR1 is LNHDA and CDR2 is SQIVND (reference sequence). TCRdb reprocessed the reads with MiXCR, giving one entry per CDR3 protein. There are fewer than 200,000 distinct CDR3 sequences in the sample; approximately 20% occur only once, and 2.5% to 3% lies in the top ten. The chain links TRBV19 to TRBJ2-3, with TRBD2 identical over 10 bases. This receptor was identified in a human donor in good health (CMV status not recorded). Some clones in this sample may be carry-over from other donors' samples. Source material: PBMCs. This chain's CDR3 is CASSGLAGAYTQYF. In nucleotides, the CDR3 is TGTGCCAGTAGTGGGCTAGCGGGAGCATATACGCAGTATTTT. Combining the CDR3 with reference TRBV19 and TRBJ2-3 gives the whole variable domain DGGITQSPKYLFRKEGQNVTLSCEQNLNHDAMYWYRQDPGQGLRLIYYSQIVNDFQKGDIAEGYSVSREKKESFPLTVTSAQKNPTAFYLCASSGLAGAYTQYFGPGTRLTVL.